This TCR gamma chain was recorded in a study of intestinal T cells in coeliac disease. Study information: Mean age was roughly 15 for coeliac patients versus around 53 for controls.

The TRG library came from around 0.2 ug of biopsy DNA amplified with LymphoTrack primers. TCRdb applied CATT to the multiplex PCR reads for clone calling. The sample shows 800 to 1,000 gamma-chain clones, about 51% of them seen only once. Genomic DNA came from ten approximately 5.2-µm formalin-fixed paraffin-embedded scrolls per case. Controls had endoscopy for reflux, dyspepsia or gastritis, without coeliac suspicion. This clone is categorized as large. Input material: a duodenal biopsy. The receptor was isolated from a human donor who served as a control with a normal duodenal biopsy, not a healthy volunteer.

CDR3 in DNA: TGTGCCACCTGGGACGGGGGCGGGGGCACTGGTTGGTTCAAGATATTT. As protein: CATWDGGGGTGWFKIF. The chain links TRGV2 to TRGJP1. J lost 4 bases, V lost 0 bases, and 8 bases had no gene match. The germline V gene encodes CDR1 EGSNGY and CDR2 YDSYNSKV. This CDR3 contains 16 residues.